This is a list of T cell receptor beta chains from one sample in a study of CD8 T cells in Susac syndrome. From the immunoSEQ multiplex PCR reads, TCRdb called clonotypes with MiXCR, one entry per CDR3 protein. In the table there are about 140,000 distinct CDR3 sequences, roughly 94% of which are singletons. Sequenced: CD8+ T cells from PBMCs. All receptors come from a human donor in good health. Each CDR3 is given with its conserved first and last residue. The D gene is left open where the match is weak. Part of the rows lack a size; the others show once, few, many or a class for expanded clones.

-,-,TRBJ1-1,TRBV20-1,CSARGPGTEAFF,TGCAGTGCTAGGGGGCCTGGCACTGAAGCTTTCTTT
once,TRBD2,TRBJ2-1,TRBV7-2,CASSQSVAGGFYHYDEQFF,TGTGCCAGCAGCCAAAGCGTAGCGGGAGGGTTCTACCATTACGATGAGCAGTTCTTC
-,-,TRBJ2-1,TRBV29-1,CSVGGFLNEQFF,TGCAGCGTTGGGGGTTTCCTAAATGAGCAGTTCTTC
-,-,TRBJ2-3,TRBV2,CASSDVRGAVDTQYF,TGTGCCAGCAGTGATGTCAGGGGGGCTGTAGATACGCAGTATTTT
-,TRBD2,TRBJ2-7,TRBV29-1,CSVKLADSYEQYF,TGCAGCGTGAAACTAGCGGACTCCTACGAGCAGTACTTC
once,-,TRBJ1-5,TRBV27,CASSPDSDQPQHF,TGTGCCAGCAGCCCCGATTCGGATCAGCCCCAGCATTTT
-,TRBD2,TRBJ2-5,TRBV27,CATTRTREGLETQYF,TGTGCCACAACCAGGACGCGGGAGGGTTTGGAGACCCAGTACTTC
-,-,TRBJ2-7,TRBV19,CASSMLAGEQYF,TGTGCCAGTAGTATGTTGGCCGGCGAGCAGTACTTC
-,-,TRBJ2-7,TRBV25-1,CASSDAPYEQYF,TGTGCCAGCAGTGATGCCCCCTACGAGCAGTACTTC
-,-,TRBJ2-3,TRBV27,CASSLQRLTDTQYF,TGTGCCAGCAGTTTACAGCGCCTCACAGATACGCAGTATTTT
-,-,TRBJ2-1,TRBV30,CAWGYGTTYNEQFF,TGTGCCTGGGGATACGGGACAACCTACAATGAGCAGTTCTTC
-,-,TRBJ1-5,TRBV30,CAWSVGGHTQPQHF,TGTGCCTGGAGTGTAGGGGGGCACACTCAGCCCCAGCATTTT
-,-,TRBJ2-3,TRBV27,CASSHRLGTDTQYF,TGTGCCAGCAGCCACCGACTAGGAACAGATACGCAGTATTTT
-,-,TRBJ2-1,TRBV6-2/TRBV6-3,CASSLSGTFSYNEQFF,TGTGCCAGCAGTCTTAGCGGAACCTTCTCCTACAATGAGCAGTTCTTC
-,-,TRBJ2-4,TRBV20-1,CSVMSPTRMGQNIQYF,TGCAGTGTTATGAGCCCTACTAGAATGGGTCAAAACATTCAGTACTTC
-,TRBD1,TRBJ1-5,TRBV6-6,CASSYGTGEQPQHF,TGTGCCAGCAGTTACGGGACAGGGGAACAGCCCCAGCATTTT
-,-,TRBJ2-5,TRBV7-9,CASSLVFGGTETQYF,TGTGCCAGCAGCTTAGTTTTTGGGGGTACGGAGACCCAGTACTTC